Listed here are 27 T cell receptor beta chains from one sample, sequenced in a study of blood T cells in healthy people across ages. The second PCR ran about 7 to 12 cycles with a sample-barcoded 5' primer and J-beta primers. TCRdb reanalysed the 5' RACE reads using MiXCR and keeps one entry per CDR3 protein. Of around 1,700,000 distinct CDR3 sequences listed, 25% to 30% are singletons. Sequences were obtained from blood. The receptors shown here come from a woman between 25 and 40 years old in good health.

V and J are TRBV9 and TRBJ2-7; TRBD2 matches at 7 bases. Per the germline V gene, CDR1 is SGDLS and CDR2 is YYNGEE. The junction had 11 bases not matched to a gene; V was cut back by 0 bases and J by 5 bases. This CDR3 is built from 16 residues. This chain's CDR3 is CASSVGQRDKIDEQYF. The CDR3 bases are TGTGCCAGCAGCGTAGGGCAGCGGGATAAGATCGACGAGCAGTACTTC.

In this sample, this clonotype turned up many times. The chain combines TRBV20-1 with TRBJ2-7; TRBD1 might be the D (6 bases). V was shortened by 6 bases and J by 8 bases, with 20 bases between the two germline ends. Germline V lookup: CDR1 DFQATT, CDR2 SNEGSKA (reference sequence). This CDR3 is built from 13 residues. Here the CDR3 reads CSAAGTRATKQYF. The CDR3, as DNA: TGCAGTGCAGCCGGGACACGGGCTACGAAGCAGTACTTC.

The chain uses TRBV2 and TRBJ2-3, with D uncertain. Germline V gene lookup returns CDR1 SNHLY and CDR2 FYNNEI. The CDR3 extends over 13 amino acids. V was cut by 2 bases and J by 8 bases, with 11 bases left in between. CDR3 amino acids: CASSERPLGTQYF. The CDR3 DNA is TGTGCCAGCAGTGAACGGCCCCTCGGTACGCAGTATTTT.

The chain recombines TRBV19 with TRBJ2-1, with D perhaps matching TRBD1 or TRBD2 (5 bases each). The CDR3 length is 12 residues. CDR1 is LNHDA, CDR2 SQIVND, per germline (reference sequence). With 10 bases removed from V and 9 bases from J, the gap between germline ends came to 16 bases. CDR3 in amino acids: CATGGIGGEQFF. The DNA of the CDR3 is TGTGCCACTGGGGGTATTGGGGGTGAGCAGTTCTTC.

A few counts support this clonotype. The CDR3 is CASHERDRVWETQYF. In DNA form, the CDR3 reads TGTGCCAGCCACGAGCGGGACAGGGTTTGGGAGACCCAGTACTTC. The chain is built from TRBV5-5 and TRBJ2-5; TRBD1 aligns across 9 bases. V shed 7 bases, J shed 5 bases, and the junction held 12 bases outside the gene matches. This CDR3 region has 15 residues. Germline-derived CDR1 and CDR2 are SGHKS and YYEKEE (reference sequence).

This clonotype was found many times. V usage is TRBV7-8 and J usage is TRBJ2-6, with a weak D call TRBD2 (5 bases). V dropped 6 bases and J dropped 4 bases, with 10 bases sitting between them. The CDR3 covers 14 residues. Germline V gene data show CDR1 as SGHVS and CDR2 as FQNEAQ. The CDR3 DNA is TGTGCCAGCAGGAGGGATTTAGGGGCCAACGTCCTGACTTTC. Its translation: CASRRDLGANVLTF. The full variable domain, completed using reference TRBV7-8 and TRBJ2-6, is GAGVSQSPRYKVAKRGQDVALRCDPISGHVSLFWYQQALGQGPEFLTYFQNEAQLDKSGLPSDRFFAERPEGSVSTLKIQRTQQEDSAVYLCASRRDLGANVLTFGAGSRLTVL.

V usage is TRBV28 and J usage is TRBJ1-2, with 9 bases aligning to TRBD1. Germline V gives CDR1 MDHEN, CDR2 SYDVKM. The CDR3 is 16 amino acids. V shed 5 bases, J shed 8 bases, and the junction held 15 bases outside the gene matches. In nucleotides, the CDR3 is TGTGCCAGCAGTACCGGGACAGGGTTAAAGGTGAAAGGCTACACCTTC. Protein product: CASSTGTGLKVKGYTF.

V usage is TRBV24-1 and J usage is TRBJ2-3; no definite D call. Trimming took off 7 bases at V and 6 bases at J, with 13 bases between the two ends. The CDR3 is 13 residues long. From germline, CDR1 is KGHDR and CDR2 SFDVKD. In DNA form, the CDR3 reads TGTGCCACCAGCCGCAGGTTTACTGATACGCAGTATTTT. Translating gives CATSRRFTDTQYF.

The V call is TRBV25-1, the J call TRBJ1-1; 8 bases are a match to TRBD1. With V trimmed by 1 base and J by 5 bases, 6 bases remained unmatched. The germline V gene encodes CDR1 MGHDK and CDR2 SYGVNS. The CDR3 totals 15 residues. DNA of the CDR3: TGTGCCAGCAGTGAATCCCCAGGGGGCAGTACTGAAGCTTTCTTT. Encoded protein: CASSESPGGSTEAFF. The complete variable domain, with remaining parts taken from reference TRBV25-1 and TRBJ1-1, reads EADIYQTPRYLVIGTGKKITLECSQTMGHDKMYWYQQDPGMELHLIHYSYGVNSTEKGDLSSESTVSRIRTEHFPLTLESARPSHTSQYLCASSESPGGSTEAFFGQGTRLTVV.

There are many counts of this clonotype. This chain links TRBV20-1 with TRBJ2-5, with D unclear. CDR3 size: 11 residues. With 3 bases removed from V and 7 bases from J, the gap between germline ends came to 9 bases. Germline lookup yields CDR1 DFQATT and CDR2 SNEGSKA (reference sequence). The CDR3 protein is CSASMKATQYF. As DNA, the CDR3 is TGCAGTGCTAGTATGAAAGCGACCCAGTACTTC.

This clonotype occurred a few times. The rearrangement links TRBV7-2 to TRBJ2-1; the D gene is possibly TRBD1 (5 bases). V dropped 5 bases and J dropped 5 bases, with 10 bases sitting between them. Germline CDR1 is SGHTA and CDR2 is FQGNSA. This CDR3 is 13 amino acids long. The CDR3 here is CASSPRQHNEQFF. CDR3 coding DNA: TGTGCCAGCAGCCCCAGACAGCACAATGAGCAGTTCTTC.

The table lists this clonotype with a count of one. The V call is TRBV12-3 or TRBV12-4, the J call TRBJ2-1; TRBD1 matches 10 bases. Trimming removed 2 bases from V and 10 bases from J; junction bases left unmatched: 11. The CDR3 contains 16 residues. The CDR3 is CASSLSPGQGTYEQFF. CDR3 DNA: TGTGCCAGCAGTTTATCGCCGGGACAGGGGACCTACGAGCAGTTCTTC.

This clonotype came up many times. The chain couples TRBV20-1 to TRBJ2-1; 8 bases are a match to TRBD2. This CDR3 is 14 amino acids long. Germline loops: CDR1 DFQATT, CDR2 SNEGSKA (reference sequence). V shed 4 bases, J shed 6 bases, and the junction held 8 bases outside the gene matches. The DNA for the CDR3 is TGCAGTGCTATGCGTAGCGGGGTAGGCAATGAGCAGTTCTTC. Residues: CSAMRSGVGNEQFF.

Turning to this clonotype: Sequence at one end of the junction differs from germline and may be a read error. The chain carries TRBV25-1 and TRBJ2-1; no clear D. The CDR3 consists of 12 residues. Germline CDR1 MGHDK, CDR2 SYGVNS. CDR3 DNA sequence: TGCGCCAGCAGTGAATATATTGATGAGCTGTTCTTC. Encoded protein: CASSEYIDELFF.

This chain joins TRBV7-2 and TRBJ1-4; D is unresolved. Germline CDR1 SGHTA, CDR2 FQGNSA. The ends were cut back, 6 bases at V and 8 bases at J, with 16 bases in the middle. This CDR3 comprises 14 residues. The CDR3 sequence: CASSQGREKEKLFF. The CDR3 DNA reads as TGTGCCAGCAGTCAAGGGCGAGAGAAAGAAAAACTGTTTTTT.

This chain connects TRBV5-1 to TRBJ2-7; the D gene is possibly TRBD1 (6 bases). The CDR3 runs 13 residues. Trimming pared 0 bases from V and 6 bases from J, leaving 10 bases between. Germline values: CDR1 SGHRS, CDR2 YFSETQ. CDR3 sequence reads: CASSLEAGAEQYF. DNA of the CDR3: TGCGCCAGCAGCTTGGAGGCAGGGGCCGAGCAGTACTTC. The full variable domain, with the rest looked up from reference TRBV5-1 and TRBJ2-7, is KAGVTQTPRYLIKTRGQQVTLSCSPISGHRSVSWYQQTPGQGLQFLFEYFSETQRNKGNFPGRFSGRQFSNSRSEMNVSTLELGDSALYLCASSLEAGAEQYFGPGTRLTVT.

There are many counts of this clonotype. The CDR3: CASSRRGSGKDTQYF. CDR3 bases: TGTGCCAGCAGTAGACGGGGTAGCGGGAAAGATACGCAGTATTTT. The chain carries TRBV6-5 and TRBJ2-3; 8 nucleotides agree with TRBD2. The germline V gene has CDR1 MNHEY and CDR2 SVGAGI. V was pared by 5 bases and J by 5 bases, with 9 bases of the junction left unmatched. The length of the CDR3 is 15 residues.

V usage is TRBV20-1 and J usage is TRBJ1-1; 9 nucleotides align to TRBD1. The length of the CDR3 is 13 residues. With 5 bases clipped from V and 5 bases from J, the junction kept 6 bases outside the gene matches. Germline V gene lookup returns CDR1 DFQATT and CDR2 SNEGSKA (reference sequence). The CDR3 coding sequence is TGCAGTGCTGCCGGGACAGGGAAAACTGAAGCTTTCTTT. Translation: CSAAGTGKTEAFF.

This clonotype was counted a few times. V and J are TRBV6-5 and TRBJ2-7, with 7 nucleotides matching TRBD1. With V trimmed by 5 bases and J by 5 bases, 9 bases remained unmatched. This CDR3 comprises 14 residues. The V gene's germline CDR1 is MNHEY and CDR2 SVGAGI. CDR3 amino acids: CASSSSTGFHEQYF. The CDR3 DNA reads as TGTGCCAGCAGTAGCTCGACAGGGTTCCACGAGCAGTACTTC.

This clonotype was counted many times. This sequence joins TRBV6-5 and TRBJ1-2; 7 bases match TRBD1. Germline values: CDR1 MNHEY, CDR2 SVGAGI. This CDR3 region has 14 residues. V was pared by 7 bases and J by 13 bases, with 18 bases of the junction left unmatched. The CDR3 loop reads CASTKKGQDRTCTF. For the CDR3, the DNA is TGTGCCAGCACCAAAAAAGGACAGGATCGGACGTGCACCTTC.

This clonotype was detected a few times. The chain couples TRBV30 to TRBJ2-7; D call uncertain. The ends were cut back, 2 bases at V and 2 bases at J, with 10 bases in the middle. Germline CDR1 is GTSNPN and CDR2 is SVGIG (reference sequence). The CDR3 is 13 residues long. The CDR3 sequence is CAWSQGIAYEQYF. Here the CDR3 DNA reads TGTGCCTGGAGTCAAGGAATTGCCTACGAGCAGTACTTC.

In this sample, this clonotype turned up once. The chain links TRBV6-1 to TRBJ2-7, with D unclear. There are 15 residues in the CDR3. Germline-derived CDR1 and CDR2 are MNHNS and SASEGT. Between the trimmed V and J ends, which lost 0 bases and 3 bases, there was a span of 12 bases. The CDR3 loop reads CASSEAKGRRYEQYF. The CDR3 DNA follows: TGTGCCAGCAGTGAAGCGAAAGGGCGGCGCTACGAGCAGTACTTC.

This clonotype was seen a handful of times. The rearrangement uses TRBV7-9 and TRBJ2-1, with D unclear. CDR1 and CDR2 (germline): SEHNR, FQNEAQ (reference sequence). The ends were cut back, 6 bases at V and 0 bases at J, with 18 bases in the middle. CDR3 size: 17 residues. The CDR3 reads CASRIGTLPNSYNEQFF. The CDR3 nucleotides are TGTGCCAGCAGGATCGGTACCCTCCCAAACTCCTACAATGAGCAGTTCTTC.

This clonotype was seen only a few times. J is TRBJ2-1 and V is TRBV5-6; D uncertain. V was clipped by 5 bases and J by 4 bases, with 13 bases between them. The CDR3 is 14 amino acids. In germline, CDR1 is SGHDT, CDR2 YYEEEE. CDR3 region: CASSYVMTYNEQFF. CDR3 DNA sequence: TGTGCCAGCAGTTACGTAATGACTTACAATGAGCAGTTCTTC.

The rearrangement links TRBV29-1 to TRBJ2-7, with D tentatively TRBD2 (6 bases). V gave up 7 bases and J gave up 4 bases, with 14 bases separating them. The CDR3 loop spans 12 amino acids. Germline V gene data show CDR1 as SQVTM and CDR2 as ANQGSEA. Here the CDR3 DNA reads TGCAGCGCTGTCCGCGGGGCATACGAGCAGTACTTC. The encoded protein is CSAVRGAYEQYF.

The chain has TRBV5-1 and TRBJ2-1; TRBD1 agrees at 11 bases. The CDR3 spans 15 residues. Germline-derived CDR1 and CDR2 are SGHRS and YFSETQ. J lost 8 bases, V lost 5 bases, and 9 bases had no gene match. The CDR3 nucleotides read TGCGCCAGCAGAACCGGGACAGGGGGGAATCATGAGCAGTTCTTC. This encodes CASRTGTGGNHEQFF.

The sample holds a few counts of this clonotype. The V and J genes are TRBV13 and TRBJ2-1; D ambiguous. The CDR3 sequence is 13 residues long. Germline V lookup: CDR1 PRHDT, CDR2 FYEKMQ (reference sequence). V lost 1 base to trimming and J lost 5 bases, with 6 bases between them. This chain's CDR3 is CASSLVPNNEQFF. Written as DNA, the CDR3 is TGTGCCAGCAGCTTAGTTCCCAACAATGAGCAGTTCTTC. Complete variable domain (other parts from reference TRBV13 and TRBJ2-1): AAGVIQSPRHLIKEKRETATLKCYPIPRHDTVYWYQQGPGQDPQFLISFYEKMQSDKGSIPDRFSAQQFSDYHSELNMSSLELGDSALYFCASSLVPNNEQFFGPGTRLTVL.